This passage covers 5 T cell receptor beta chains from one sample sequenced in a study of T cell repertoires in ileal Crohn's disease. Profiled with immunoSEQ multiplex PCR; TCRdb holds only in-frame clones, not every one. The repertoire holds 9,500 to 15,000 clones, with roughly four fifths as singletons. Stated time point: neoterminal ileum biopsy at postoperative endoscopy, about 6 months after surgery. Sample: ileal tissue. These TCRs come from an adult with Crohn's disease.

This clone showed up just once. The chain is built from TRBV2 and TRBJ2-1, with 10 bases lining up with TRBD2. Germline assignment: CDR1 SNHLY and CDR2 FYNNEI. V shed 6 bases, J shed 7 bases, and the junction held 9 bases outside the gene matches. The CDR3 runs to 15 residues. In nucleotides, the CDR3 is TGTGCCAGCAGGCTAATAGCGGGAGGCGGGAATGAGCAGTTCTTC. Protein: CASRLIAGGGNEQFF.

The rearrangement links TRBV6-5 to TRBJ2-7; D is possibly TRBD1 (5 bases). From germline, CDR1 is MNHEY and CDR2 SVGAGI. CDR3 length: 14 residues. Trimming took off 5 bases at V and 3 bases at J, with 14 bases between the two ends. CDR3 sequence (DNA): TGTGCCAGCAGTAAGACAGAAAGCTACTACGAGCAGTACTTC. Its protein is CASSKTESYYEQYF.

This clone has a single count. The V gene is TRBV5-1, the J gene TRBJ1-2; D remains unclear. The CDR3 runs 12 residues. The germline gives CDR1 SGHRS, CDR2 YFSETQ. Deletions cut 0 bases from V and 12 bases from J, with 12 bases between. The CDR3 nucleotides read TGCGCCAGCAGCTTGGATGCTAATATACACACCTTC. Protein sequence: CASSLDANIHTF.

V is TRBV11-3 and J is TRBJ2-4; maybe TRBD1 (6 bases). Germline lookup yields CDR1 SGHNT and CDR2 YENEEA. V shed 4 bases and J shed 2 bases, with 12 bases lying between them. The CDR3 covers 15 residues. The CDR3 spells CASSSYTGSKNIQYF. CDR3 nucleotides: TGTGCCAGCAGCTCGTATACAGGGTCCAAAAACATTCAGTACTTC.

The chain carries TRBV9 and TRBJ2-3, with 8 bases aligning to TRBD1. The CDR3 runs 16 residues. J lost 4 bases, V lost 0 bases, and 7 bases had no gene match. CDR1 is SGDLS, CDR2 YYNGEE, per germline. CDR3 in DNA: TGTGCCAGCAGCGTAGAAGGCAGGGGGCAATCAGATACGCAGTATTTT. It yields the protein CASSVEGRGQSDTQYF.